These 25 T cell receptor beta chains share one sample of origin, sequenced in a study of blood T cell repertoires in COVID-19. The table came from immunoSEQ multiplex PCR; TCRdb's copy has only in-frame clones and leaves some out. The sample lists tens of thousands of clones, about 89% seen once, with 14% in the top ten. Sequenced material: peripheral blood. These receptors originate from a woman aged 60-70 years with active COVID-19.

J is TRBJ2-7 and V is TRBV7-9; TRBD2 is a possible D gene (6 bases). The V gene lost 4 bases and the J gene lost 3 bases, with 19 bases spanning the gap. CDR3 length: 16 amino acids. Germline V gene sequence: CDR1 SEHNR, CDR2 FQNEAQ (reference sequence). CDR3 bases: TGTGCCAGCAGCTCGGCGGGGCATTCCGTATACTACGAGCAGTACTTC. It encodes CASSSAGHSVYYEQYF.

The chain couples TRBV5-4 to TRBJ2-1; D is possibly TRBD1 (6 bases). Germline V gene lookup returns CDR1 SGHNT and CDR2 YYREEE (reference sequence). The length of the CDR3 is 14 residues. V shed 2 bases and J shed 9 bases, with 15 bases lying between them. The CDR3 protein is CASSFRQVIGEQFF. The DNA of the CDR3 is TGTGCCAGCAGCTTTAGACAGGTTATCGGTGAGCAGTTCTTC.

This rearrangement joins TRBV7-3 to TRBJ1-2, with TRBD1 identical over 7 bases. The CDR3 sequence is 15 residues long. Trimming cost V 5 bases and J 2 bases; bases outside gene matches: 8. Per germline, CDR1 SGHTA and CDR2 FQGTGA. CDR3 DNA sequence: TGTGCCAGCAGCAACCCGGGACAGCCAAACTATGGCTACACCTTC. Translation gives CASSNPGQPNYGYTF.

This clone was counted once. CDR3 residues: CASSLARQIQETQYF. The CDR3 DNA follows: TGTGCCAGCAGCTTAGCACGACAGATTCAAGAGACCCAGTACTTC. The chain combines TRBV7-9 with TRBJ2-5; D possibly corresponds to TRBD1 (5 bases). The CDR3 is made up of 15 amino acids. Between the trimmed V and J ends, which lost 0 bases and 2 bases, there was a span of 10 bases. Germline V gene data show CDR1 as SEHNR and CDR2 as FQNEAQ (reference sequence). The complete variable domain, with remaining parts taken from reference TRBV7-9 and TRBJ2-5, reads DTGVSQNPRHKITKRGQNVTFRCDPISEHNRLYWYRQTLGQGPEFLTYFQNEAQLEKSRLLSDRFSAERPKGSFSTLEIQRTEQGDSAMYLCASSLARQIQETQYFGPGTRLLVL.

The chain joins TRBV30 to TRBJ1-2; perhaps TRBD1 as D (6 bases). Trimming stripped 4 bases from V and 4 bases from J, with 13 bases between. From germline, CDR1 is GTSNPN and CDR2 SVGIG (reference sequence). This CDR3 has 13 amino acids. The CDR3 spells CAWNTGTPYGYTF. CDR3 sequence (DNA): TGTGCCTGGAATACCGGGACACCCTATGGCTACACCTTC.

This chain connects TRBV5-6 to TRBJ2-7, with D unclear. V was cut by 3 bases and J by 2 bases, with 9 bases left in between. From germline, CDR1 is SGHDT and CDR2 YYEEEE. The CDR3 sequence is 13 residues long. Here the CDR3 DNA reads TGTGCCAGCAGCTCGGGTATTGCCTACGAGCAGTACTTC. Its translation: CASSSGIAYEQYF. The entire variable domain, with the rest obtained from reference TRBV5-6 and TRBJ2-7, is as follows: DAGVTQSPTHLIKTRGQQVTLRCSPKSGHDTVSWYQQALGQGPQFIFQYYEEEERQRGNFPDRFSGHQFPNYSSELNVNALLLGDSALYLCASSSGIAYEQYFGPGTRLTVT.

This clone was counted only a few times. The V gene is TRBV4-1, the J gene TRBJ1-6; D gene unclear. Trimming shortened V by 0 bases and J by 3 bases, and 15 bases separated the two germline ends. The CDR3 has 18 residues. Germline V gene sequence: CDR1 MGHRA, CDR2 YSYEKL. Here the CDR3 reads CASSQDFGRTVYNSPLHF. The DNA of the CDR3 is TGCGCCAGCAGCCAAGATTTTGGCAGAACAGTCTATAATTCACCCCTCCACTTT.

CDR3 sequence (DNA): TGTGCCAGCAGTCGACAGTTCGCCGCTGGAAACACCATATATTTT. This codes for CASSRQFAAGNTIYF. The chain carries TRBV6-5 and TRBJ1-3; D may be TRBD1 (5 bases). The V gene lost 5 bases and the J gene lost 2 bases, with 13 bases spanning the gap. The CDR3 contains 15 residues. Germline V gene lookup returns CDR1 MNHEY and CDR2 SVGAGI.

V usage is TRBV13 and J usage is TRBJ1-1; 9 bases are shared with TRBD1. Looked up from germline, CDR1 is PRHDT and CDR2 is FYEKMQ (reference sequence). Trimming removed 5 bases from V and 7 bases from J; junction bases left unmatched: 8. The CDR3 spans 14 residues. CDR3 DNA sequence: TGTGCCAGCAGCCGGGACAGGGTTTATGGTGAAGCTTTCTTT. It encodes CASSRDRVYGEAFF.

The chain carries TRBV12-3 or TRBV12-4 and TRBJ1-1; D is possibly TRBD1 (5 bases). V was shortened by 1 base and J by 8 bases, with 8 bases between the two germline ends. The CDR3 contains 12 residues. CDR3 protein: CASSLVSGEAFF. The CDR3 DNA reads TGTGCCAGCAGTTTAGTCTCAGGGGAAGCTTTCTTT.

The chain recombines TRBV3-1 (or the pseudogene TRBV3-2) with TRBJ1-1, with D perhaps matching TRBD1 (5 bases). The germline V gene has CDR1 LGHDT and CDR2 YNNKEL (reference sequence). This CDR3 comprises 14 residues. The V end was cut by 7 bases, the J end by 11 bases, with 23 bases between. The CDR3 DNA follows: TGTGCCAGCACCCCGGGCATCCTGTGGACAAGTGCTTTCTTT. This translates into CASTPGILWTSAFF.

The rearrangement joins TRBV19 to TRBJ2-1; TRBD2 matches 8 bases. The CDR3 extends over 14 amino acids. Germline V gives CDR1 LNHDA, CDR2 SQIVND (reference sequence). V was clipped by 3 bases and J by 7 bases; unmatched bases: 5. The CDR3 DNA follows: TGTGCCAGTAGTATTTTAGCGGGGTTGAATGAGCAGTTCTTC. Its protein is CASSILAGLNEQFF.

The chain links TRBV7-9 to TRBJ2-3, with TRBD2 matching over 7 bases. The V gene end was trimmed by 3 bases and the J gene end by 2 bases; junction bases not matched to a gene: 5. Germline V gene lookup returns CDR1 SEHNR and CDR2 FQNEAQ (reference sequence). The CDR3 is made up of 15 amino acids. The CDR3 DNA is TGTGCCAGCAGCTTGGCTAGCGGACCCACAGATACGCAGTATTTT. The encoded protein is CASSLASGPTDTQYF.

The rearrangement joins TRBV7-3 to TRBJ2-5, with 8 bases aligning to TRBD2. V shed 5 bases and J 4 bases; nucleotides not matched to a gene: 6. The CDR3 is 14 residues long. CDR1 and CDR2 from the germline V gene are SGHTA and FQGTGA. The CDR3 loop reads CASSLTSGGETQYF. For the CDR3, the DNA is TGTGCCAGCAGCCTCACTAGCGGAGGAGAGACCCAGTACTTC. The variable domain in full, with the rest retrieved from reference TRBV7-3 and TRBJ2-5, is GAGVSQTPSNKVTEKGKYVELRCDPISGHTALYWYRQSLGQGPEFLIYFQGTGAADDSGLPNDRFFAVRPEGSVSTLKIQRTERGDSAVYLCASSLTSGGETQYFGPGTRLLVL.

This clone was seen repeatedly, ten times or more. The chain recombines TRBV6-6 with TRBJ1-4; D ambiguous. V dropped 1 base and J dropped 0 bases, with 9 bases sitting between them. Per germline, CDR1 MNHNY and CDR2 SVGAGI (reference sequence). CDR3 size: 16 residues. The CDR3 region is CASSYLALATNEKLFF. Written as DNA, the CDR3 is TGTGCCAGCAGTTACTTAGCCTTAGCAACTAATGAAAAACTGTTTTTT.

The chain joins TRBV11-2 to TRBJ2-2, with 7 bases that match TRBD1. CDR3 length: 13 residues. Per germline, CDR1 SGHAT and CDR2 FQNNGV. The trim removed 5 bases at V and 7 bases at J, leaving 4 bases unmatched. The CDR3 DNA reads as TGTGCCAGCAGCCCCGGACAGGACGGGGAGCTGTTTTTT. It is translated as CASSPGQDGELFF.

This clone came up a few times. This sequence joins TRBV10-1 and TRBJ2-7, with TRBD2 matching 7 bases. CDR1 and CDR2 (germline): WNHNN, SYGVQD (reference sequence). Trimming removed 8 bases from V and 5 bases from J; junction bases left unmatched: 9. This CDR3 comprises 13 residues. The CDR3, as DNA: TGCGCCAGCCGGGGGGAAGGGACCCACGAGCAGTACTTC. Its translation is CASRGEGTHEQYF.

The V call is TRBV5-1, the J call TRBJ1-4; TRBD1 might be the D (6 bases). The CDR3 runs 15 residues. Deletions cut 0 bases from V and 7 bases from J, with 13 bases between. The germline V gene encodes CDR1 SGHRS and CDR2 YFSETQ. DNA for the CDR3: TGCGCCAGCAGCTTGGAACAGGGAATAGGTGAAAAACTGTTTTTT. It codes for CASSLEQGIGEKLFF. Full variable domain (rest looked up from reference TRBV5-1 and TRBJ1-4): KAGVTQTPRYLIKTRGQQVTLSCSPISGHRSVSWYQQTPGQGLQFLFEYFSETQRNKGNFPGRFSGRQFSNSRSEMNVSTLELGDSALYLCASSLEQGIGEKLFFGSGTQLSVL.

CDR3 bases: TGCGCCAGCAGCCAAGCGGTTGCTAATGAAAAACTGTTTTTT. It encodes CASSQAVANEKLFF. The chain has TRBV4-3 and TRBJ1-4; D gene uncertain. CDR1 LGHNA and CDR2 YSLEER come from the germline V gene. Trimming shortened V by 1 base and J by 3 bases, and 6 bases separated the two germline ends. This CDR3 comprises 14 residues.

This clone was counted a few times. J is TRBJ2-3 and V is TRBV2; 9 bases align to TRBD2. CDR1 is SNHLY and CDR2 is FYNNEI in the germline V gene. The CDR3 spans 17 residues. V gave up 3 bases and J gave up 3 bases; unmatched junction bases: 10. CDR3 amino acids: CASSETASGALTDTQYF. CDR3 nucleotide sequence: TGTGCCAGCAGTGAGACGGCTAGCGGGGCGCTGACAGATACGCAGTATTTT.

The chain links TRBV18 to TRBJ2-7; TRBD1 might be the D (6 bases). CDR3 size: 13 residues. Germline CDR1 reads KGHSH; CDR2 reads LQKENI. V lost 6 bases to trimming and J lost 3 bases, with 12 bases between them. The CDR3 region has the DNA TGTGCCAGCTCCCCGGGACACAACTACGAGCAGTACTTC. This sequence encodes CASSPGHNYEQYF.

CDR3 bases: TGCAGCGTTGCAGGGGACACTGAAGCTTTCTTT. It specifies CSVAGDTEAFF. The chain is built from TRBV29-1 and TRBJ1-1, with D perhaps matching TRBD1 (6 bases). There are 11 residues in the CDR3. Germline V lookup: CDR1 SQVTM, CDR2 ANQGSEA. Between the trimmed V and J ends, which lost 4 bases and 3 bases, there was a span of 6 bases.

The chain has TRBV15 and TRBJ1-5, with unresolved D. The CDR3 sequence is 14 residues long. The V gene lost 0 bases and the J gene lost 14 bases, with 17 bases spanning the gap. Germline CDR1 reads LNHNV; CDR2 reads YYDKDF (reference sequence). CDR3 loop: CATSRDLDSVREHF. The CDR3 DNA sequence: TGTGCCACCAGCAGAGATTTAGATTCCGTCCGGGAGCATTTT. Looking up the rest from reference TRBV15 and TRBJ1-5 gives the full variable domain: DAMVIQNPRYQVTQFGKPVTLSCSQTLNHNVMYWYQQKSSQAPKLLFHYYDKDFNNEADTPDNFQSRRPNTSFCFLDIRSPGLGDTAMYLCATSRDLDSVREHFGDGTRLSIL.

A single count supports this clone. The CDR3: CASSQRQGAAGNTIYF. The DNA of the CDR3 is TGTGCCAGCAGCCAAAGACAGGGGGCAGCTGGAAACACCATATATTTT. The rearrangement uses TRBV4-2 and TRBJ1-3, with TRBD1 matching over 10 bases. CDR3 length: 16 residues. Unmatched junction bases numbered 3, after V lost 2 bases and J lost 2 bases. In germline, CDR1 is LGHNA, CDR2 YNFKEQ.

This clone was seen just once. CDR3 in DNA: TGTGCCAGCAGCTTAGCCCAAGTTGGGACAGCAAGGGGAAACACCATATATTTT. Translation: CASSLAQVGTARGNTIYF. The chain links TRBV7-2 to TRBJ1-3, with TRBD1 matching over 7 bases. The CDR3 spans 18 residues. Per germline, CDR1 SGHTA and CDR2 FQGNSA. The trim removed 0 bases at V and 4 bases at J, leaving 12 bases unmatched. Combining the CDR3 with reference TRBV7-2 and TRBJ1-3 gives the whole variable domain GAGVSQSPSNKVTEKGKDVELRCDPISGHTALYWYRQSLGQGLEFLIYFQGNSAPDKSGLPSDRFSAERTGGSVSTLTIQRTQQEDSAVYLCASSLAQVGTARGNTIYFGEGSWLTVV.